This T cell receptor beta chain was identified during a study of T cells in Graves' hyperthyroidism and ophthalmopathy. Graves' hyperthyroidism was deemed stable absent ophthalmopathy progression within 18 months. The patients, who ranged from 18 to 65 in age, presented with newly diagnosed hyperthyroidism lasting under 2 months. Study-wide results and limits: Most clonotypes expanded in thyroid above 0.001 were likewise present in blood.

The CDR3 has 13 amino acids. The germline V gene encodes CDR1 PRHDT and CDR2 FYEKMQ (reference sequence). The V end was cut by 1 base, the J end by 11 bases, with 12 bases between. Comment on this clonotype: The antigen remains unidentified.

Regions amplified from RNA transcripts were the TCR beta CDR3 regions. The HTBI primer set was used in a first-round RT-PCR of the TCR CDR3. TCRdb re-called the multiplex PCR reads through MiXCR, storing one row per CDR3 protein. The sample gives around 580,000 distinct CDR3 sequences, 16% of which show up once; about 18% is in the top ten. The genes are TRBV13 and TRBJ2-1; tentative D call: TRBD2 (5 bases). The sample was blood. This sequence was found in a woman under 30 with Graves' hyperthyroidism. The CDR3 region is CASSLEGTGKQFF. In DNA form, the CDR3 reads TGTGCCAGCAGCTTAGAGGGCACGGGGAAGCAGTTCTTC.